One and the same sample provided the 14 T cell receptor beta chains below, sequenced in a study of cytomegalovirus exposure and HLA in healthy donors. Vbeta (60) and Jbeta (13) primers were used in the PCR. TCRdb's table, derived via immunoSEQ multiplex PCR, lists solely in-frame clones and lacks some. Among about 80,000 clones listed, 60% to 80% were seen once. Specimen: PBMCs. The receptors derive from a man aged 50-60 years in good health and CMV-seronegative.

This chain links TRBV19 with TRBJ2-1, with a possible D match to TRBD1 (6 bases). The CDR3 runs 14 residues. The V end was cut by 8 bases, the J end by 0 bases, with 11 bases between. CDR1 is LNHDA, CDR2 SQIVND, per germline (reference sequence). Here the CDR3 DNA reads TGTGCCAGTCGAGGGGACACCTCCTACAATGAGCAGTTCTTC. It encodes CASRGDTSYNEQFF.

There are many counts of this clone. The CDR3 sequence is CASSLRGQNNEQFF. CDR3 bases: TGTGCCAGCAGTTTACGGGGACAGAACAATGAGCAGTTCTTC. The rearrangement uses TRBV27 and TRBJ2-1; 7 bases fit TRBD1. CDR1 is MNHEY, CDR2 SMNVEV, per germline (reference sequence). With V trimmed by 2 bases and J by 5 bases, 3 bases remained unmatched. CDR3 length equals 14 residues.

V and J are TRBV4-3 and TRBJ2-6; TRBD2 aligns across 8 bases. The CDR3 consists of 19 residues. J gave up 3 bases and V 1 base, and 11 bases lay outside the gene matches. Per germline, CDR1 LGHNA and CDR2 YSLEER. The CDR3 nucleotides read TGCGCCAGCAGCCAAGCAGGGCGCGGGGGGTTTTATGGGGCCAACGTCCTGACTTTC. Protein sequence: CASSQAGRGGFYGANVLTF.

The chain couples TRBV18 to TRBJ1-2; 8 bases agree with TRBD1. The CDR3 runs to 13 residues. J was trimmed by 5 bases and V by 6 bases; bases with no gene match: 5. Germline CDR1 reads KGHSH; CDR2 reads LQKENI. CDR3 sequence reads: CASSSGQGYGYTF. The CDR3 DNA follows: TGTGCCAGCTCGTCAGGACAGGGTTATGGCTACACCTTC. The whole variable domain, remainder taken from reference TRBV18 and TRBJ1-2, is NAGVMQNPRHLVRRRGQEARLRCSPMKGHSHVYWYRQLPEEGLKFMVYLQKENIIDESGMPKERFSAEFPKEGPSILRIQQVVRGDSAAYFCASSSGQGYGYTFGSGTRLTVV.

This sequence joins TRBV11-3 and TRBJ1-6, with TRBD1 identical over 9 bases. Germline values: CDR1 SGHNT, CDR2 YENEEA. V was pared by 2 bases and J by 13 bases, with 6 bases of the junction left unmatched. The CDR3 totals 14 residues. The CDR3 DNA reads TGTGCCAGCAGCTTATACAGGGGGCAGTCGCCCCTCCACTTT. It encodes CASSLYRGQSPLHF.

This clone was counted only a few times. The gene calls are TRBV4-1 and TRBJ2-2; 8 nucleotides align to TRBD1. Germline values: CDR1 MGHRA, CDR2 YSYEKL. The CDR3 sequence is 16 residues long. V lost 3 bases and J lost 4; bases outside the gene matches: 7. The CDR3 loop reads CASSQVQGASTGELFF. The CDR3 DNA follows: TGCGCCAGCAGCCAGGTTCAGGGGGCTAGCACCGGGGAGCTGTTTTTT.

The V gene is TRBV4-1, the J gene TRBJ2-7, with 8 nucleotides matching TRBD1. This CDR3 region has 14 residues. Trimming at V came to 1 base and at J to 2 bases, leaving 1 base not matched to a gene. Germline V lookup: CDR1 MGHRA, CDR2 YSYEKL. The CDR3 here is CASSQVQGAYEQYF. The CDR3 DNA follows: TGCGCCAGCAGCCAAGTACAGGGGGCCTACGAGCAGTACTTC.

The chain carries TRBV28 and TRBJ2-3; 13 nucleotides align to TRBD2. This CDR3 spans 18 amino acids. The junction had 9 bases not matched to a gene; V was cut back by 4 bases and J by 2 bases. Germline values: CDR1 MDHEN, CDR2 SYDVKM. CDR3 coding DNA: TGTGCCAGCAGTTCCCTCGGACTAGCGGGGGACCTCACAGATACGCAGTATTTT. Translating it yields CASSSLGLAGDLTDTQYF.

As for this clone: The junction departs from the called germline gene at one end, perhaps through a read error. The CDR3: CASSEVGAGGHADF. CDR3 nucleotide sequence: TGTGCCAGCAGTGAAGTCGGAGCGGGGGGGCATGCCGACTTC. This chain joins TRBV6-1 and TRBJ2-7, with 10 bases matching TRBD2. This CDR3 contains 14 residues. The germline V gene has CDR1 MNHNS and CDR2 SASEGT.

The V call is TRBV7-2, the J call TRBJ2-7; 9 bases align to TRBD1. This CDR3 has 16 amino acids. Per the germline V gene, CDR1 is SGHTA and CDR2 is FQGNSA. The V segment lost 5 bases and the J segment 4 bases; nucleotides outside the gene matches: 12. CDR3: CASSTRTGGAGYEQYF. CDR3 coding DNA: TGTGCCAGCAGCACCCGTACAGGGGGCGCAGGGTACGAGCAGTACTTC.

The sample holds one count of this clone. V gene TRBV2 combines with J gene TRBJ2-5; TRBD2 aligns across 8 bases. This CDR3 spans 14 amino acids. With 7 bases clipped from V and 6 bases from J, the junction kept 10 bases outside the gene matches. The germline V gene has CDR1 SNHLY and CDR2 FYNNEI. The CDR3 nucleotides read TGTGCCAGCACCCCTAGGGCGGGGGGAAAGACCCAGTACTTC. This gives the protein CASTPRAGGKTQYF.

This chain connects TRBV29-1 to TRBJ2-7, with 7 bases aligning to TRBD1. J gave up 6 bases and V 7 bases, and 12 bases lay outside the gene matches. CDR1 is SQVTM and CDR2 is ANQGSEA in the germline V gene. This CDR3 is 13 amino acids long. DNA of the CDR3: TGCAGCGCATTGGGGCCCAGGGGGACCGAGCAGTACTTC. It specifies CSALGPRGTEQYF.

The V and J genes are TRBV6-5 and TRBJ2-4; 7 bases align to TRBD1. The germline gives CDR1 MNHEY, CDR2 SVGAGI. The V gene end was trimmed by 7 bases and the J gene end by 1 base; junction bases not matched to a gene: 4. The CDR3 is made up of 14 amino acids. The chain's CDR3 is CASKLRGAKNIQYF. As DNA, the CDR3 is TGTGCCAGCAAACTCAGGGGGGCCAAAAACATTCAGTACTTC.

The V call is TRBV11-2, the J call TRBJ1-2; D is unresolved. Trimming left V 4 bases short and J 0 bases short, with 9 bases between. CDR1 SGHAT and CDR2 FQNNGV come from the germline V gene. This CDR3 has 14 residues. The CDR3, as DNA: TGTGCCAGCAGCTCTTTGAAGCCTAACTATGGCTACACCTTC. Its protein product is CASSSLKPNYGYTF.